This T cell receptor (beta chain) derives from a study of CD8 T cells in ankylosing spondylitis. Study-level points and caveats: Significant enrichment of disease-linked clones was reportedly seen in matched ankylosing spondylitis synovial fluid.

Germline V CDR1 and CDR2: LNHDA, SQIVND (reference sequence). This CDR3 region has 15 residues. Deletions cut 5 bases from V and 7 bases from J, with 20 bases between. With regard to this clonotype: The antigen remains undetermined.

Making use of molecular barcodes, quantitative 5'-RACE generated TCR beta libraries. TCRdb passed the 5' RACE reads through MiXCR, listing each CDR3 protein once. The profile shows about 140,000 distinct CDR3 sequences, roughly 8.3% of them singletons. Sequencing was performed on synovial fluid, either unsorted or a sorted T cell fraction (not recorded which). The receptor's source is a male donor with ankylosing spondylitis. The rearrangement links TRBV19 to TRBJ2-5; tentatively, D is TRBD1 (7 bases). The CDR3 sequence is CASSPTIGTAGTQYF. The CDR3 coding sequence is TGTGCCAGTAGTCCGACAATTGGGACAGCGGGGACCCAGTACTTC.